This T cell receptor beta chain comes out of a study of T cell repertoires in cytomegalovirus infection. Study in general: Public TCR beta signatures provided an indication of both CMV infection and a matching HLA type. Study results and caveats: There were HLA-C-restricted CMV-specific TCR beta clonotypes dominating the ex vivo response. Pooled public TCR beta family frequency picked out CMV carriers with the relevant HLA.

TCRdb re-called the reads through MiXCR, storing one row per CDR3 protein. The data show 60,000 to 85,000 distinct CDR3 sequences, 22% seen once. This clonotype has a handful of counts. Its target is unknown. The CDR3 runs to 15 residues. CDR1 LGHDT and CDR2 YNNKEL come from the germline V gene (reference sequence). V dropped 1 base and J dropped 5; count of bases not matched to a gene: 2. This TCR came from a human donor in good health (CMV status not recorded). Some clones in this sample may be carry-over from other donors' samples. This rearrangement joins TRBV3-1 to TRBJ2-1; 10 positions match TRBD2. The sample taken for sequencing was PBMCs, sequenced either directly or after in vitro stimulation (not recorded which). The CDR3 sequence is CASSQGLAGDNEQFF. CDR3 DNA sequence: TGTGCCAGCAGCCAAGGTCTAGCGGGGGACAATGAGCAGTTCTTC.